This TCR beta chain stems from a study of cytomegalovirus exposure and HLA in healthy donors (dated by TCRdb to the late 2010s). In the study overall: An earlier analysis of roughly 570 of the donors reported 276 Gb of sequence data and 90 million to 120 million unique TCR beta sequences obtained from about 180 million T cells. An early release covering roughly 640 HLA-typed donors comprised roughly 300 gigabases of sequencing data and tens of millions of unique TCR sequences. The number of typed donors differed by locus: about 629-630 for A, B, C, DRB1 and DQB1; approximately 520 for DQA1; fewer than 610 for DPA1; and 450 to 480 for DPB1. The genetic ancestry cluster associated with self-reported Caucasian donors included 80% to 90% of the approximately 410 genotyped donors. An earlier analysis of 587 of the donors applied high-throughput TCR beta sequencing to assess whether each TCR beta V gene segment acted as functional or pseudogenic. Every repertoire in the discovery cohort had been generated on one and the same sequencing platform. The later analysis used no new phenotypic data to find candidate immune exposures, relying instead on TCR beta sequences and their occurrence across donors. Five DR-DQ haplotypes were handled as single units for association and clustering, since linkage in the cohort was strong. Both class I and class II loci were covered by HLA typing, at four-digit resolution. To study patterns of TCR occurrence, a later analysis re-analyzed previously published TCR beta repertoires from 666 donors and added high-resolution HLA genotyping. Alongside the repertoire data, information on donor age, sex, ethnicity and CMV serostatus was compiled. To predict cytomegalovirus infection status, the study brought together high-throughput TCR immunosequencing, statistical association of individual TCRs with disease status, and machine learning. Along with the roughly 700-subject first cohort, a separate validation cohort of more than 90 different subjects was used. Among some 400 genotyped donors of the cohort, an average of approximately 240,000 unique TCR beta nucleotide sequences was sequenced per donor, of which approximately 18% were non-productive. Genome-wide SNP genotypes for about three fifths of the roughly 670 donors were used in a later genetic analysis, which treated that subset as a discovery cohort. The aim of the study was to test whether cataloging public T cell receptors could identify signatures of past pathogen exposure. The T cell repertoires of around 730 subjects were profiled by immunosequencing and related to cytomegalovirus serostatus. General conclusions and limits of the study: The sequencing pipeline was judged likely to have produced a cluster of highly shared sequence variants as a technical artifact. Because HLA typing was missing for some donors at each locus, association tests included only the typed subset. The study gave a list of under 200 TCR beta chains associated with cytomegalovirus. Most TCR sequences were observed very rarely across donors, whereas some public TCRs were present in many individuals. Cytomegalovirus status was reported to be diagnosed by the classifier with high specificity and sensitivity in both the original and validation cohorts. The authors suggested that the approach could potentially be extended to other disease states and immunological phenotypes. The earlier analysis of 587 of the donors excluded over 15 rarely observed V segments, including chromosome 9 orphons, because counts were too low. In a later analysis, HLA-associated TCR beta chains were found to be more clonally expanded and to have lower generation probabilities than equally common non-associated chains. Immune exposure information for the cohort was limited to CMV serostatus. Most CMV-associated TCR beta chains appeared to be HLA-restricted in a later analysis, and the HLA associations seemed to be driven largely by CMV exposure. Specific HLA alleles were associated with 15,000 to 20,000 TCR beta sequences at a false discovery rate of 0.05 in a later analysis. Because the 87-base-pair reads could not distinguish some IMGT-functional V segments, including TRBV6-2 and TRBV6-3, those segments were excluded. In a later genetic analysis, a missense DCLRE1C variant was associated with V-gene and J-gene trimming of TCR beta chains, and the association was replicated in an independent cohort. A later analysis reported that several top co-occurrence clusters appeared linked to parvovirus B19, influenza, CMV and Epstein-Barr virus. Presence/absence analyses assumed roughly uniform sequencing depth across donors, an assumption that may not hold. Correlated functional status among segregating V segments might be attributable to linkage disequilibrium, but an unknown experimental factor could not be ruled out. The cohort was sequenced for TCR beta chains only, and without alpha or paired-chain data the features that could be detected were limited. A few of the identified cytomegalovirus-associated TCR beta chains were confirmed in vitro to be specific for cytomegalovirus antigens. A further reported finding was that TCR beta sequences accurately predicted the HLA-A and HLA-B alleles for most subjects in the first cohort. Strong co-occurrence of HLA alleles, especially DR and DQ, made assigning TCR associations to individual alleles difficult. According to a later analysis, TCR association rates differed among HLA loci, with DRB1 alleles showing the most associated TCRs and HLA-C alleles showing the fewest. In an earlier analysis of around 600 of the donors, most TCR beta V segments appeared in productive rearrangements about 87% or about 30% of the time, broadly matching IMGT annotations. Compared with the roughly 710-donor mean, donors in an Asian-associated ancestry cluster had fewer N-insertions in productive TCRs, according to a later genetic analysis.

Library construction relied on the immunoSEQ multiplex PCR assay. The multiplex PCR relied on a mix of 60 forward primers for TCR Vbeta segments and 13 reverse primers for TCR Jbeta segments. A multiplex PCR assay on genomic DNA amplified the CDR3 region of rearranged TCR beta genes. The Illumina HiSeq System was used to sequence the amplified TCR beta libraries as 87-base-pair reads. The original pipeline was this. A later analysis tallied 75 million to 95 million unique TCR beta chains across the 666 repertoires, and approximately 12 million of those chains were shared by two or more donors. Raw reads were error-corrected and collapsed into unique sequences with a nearest-neighbor algorithm that merged closely related sequences to remove PCR and sequencing errors. CDR3 sequences were aligned to IMGT reference sequences to assign V, D and J gene segments. For a sequence to be retained, a match of at least six nucleotides was required to both a V gene segment and a J gene segment. Rearrangements were classified as productive when the CDR3 lacked stop codons and remained in frame with V and J, and all other rearrangements were classified as non-productive. Following IMGT convention, CDR3 was defined as the stretch from the second conserved V-encoded cysteine to the conserved J-encoded phenylalanine. In an earlier analysis of more than 550 of the donors, sequences lacking an unambiguous match to a single V gene segment were excluded. An earlier analysis of about 600 of the donors called V segments functional above 56.7% productive rearrangements and segregating when the between-donor standard deviation exceeded 5%. A statistical classification framework was built to diagnose cytomegalovirus status from the catalog of TCR beta chain sequences. In a later analysis, V and J genes were assigned by comparing TCR nucleotide sequences against IMGT/GENE-DB human TR gene sequences. The TCRdist pipeline was used in a later analysis to assign CDR3 sequences and most-parsimonious VDJ recombination scenarios. In a later analysis, each TCR beta chain was defined by its CDR3 amino acid sequence together with its V-gene family, and reads lacking a unique V-gene family were excluded. As a way to deal with suspected cross-contamination and a sequencing artifact, a later analysis dropped under 600 nucleotide sequences that were highly shared and had low generation probability. A later analysis calculated a clonal expansion index for each public chain from normalized within-repertoire ranks of inferred template counts. In a later analysis, generation probabilities were computed with a VDJ recombination model fitted to out-of-frame rearrangements, and the resulting probabilities were checked against IGoR. A later analysis scored TCR-TCR, TCR-HLA and TCR-CMV co-occurrence with hypergeometric tests, applying a repertoire-size bias correction to TCR pairs. In a later analysis, false discovery rates were estimated by permuting HLA or CMV assignments 20 times. In a later analysis, co-occurring TCRs were grouped with DBSCAN, and TCRdist sequence similarity was added when clustering was performed within HLA-allele-positive subsets. Co-occurrence clustering excluded repertoires with fewer than 30,000 or more than 120,000 public chains, plus five with anomalous nucleotide sharing. As stored in TCRdb, this immuneACCESS dataset retains in-frame rearrangements with V and J assigned. A fraction of the clones does not appear; measured against another copy, unresolved V genes explain less than half of the discrepancy, and the remainder lacks a known reason. Clone size and the V and J calls come from that table; the DNA yielded D and trimming. The table for this sample lists fewer than 110,000 clones; less than 80% of them were counted only once. Of the sample, 7.8% is held by the ten largest clones.

Relative to germline, V is missing 10 bases and J is missing 5 bases, with 7 bases of the junction outside any gene match. The CDR3, from cysteine to phenylalanine, totals 13 residues. Left in the record is the CDR3 DNA by itself, 39 bases read in frame from the first base. CDR1 and CDR2 are read off the germline V gene as SNHLY and FYNNEI. Comment on this clone: It lacks a known antigen. It has no much larger one-base neighbor in the sample; base qualities were not kept.

The cohort comprised fewer than 700 healthy bone marrow donors. Cohort members were all nominally healthy when sampled, although unrecorded immune exposures were likely present. The donor tested CMV seronegative and was one of the 352 seronegative cohort members. A peripheral blood sample was collected from each donor, and TCR beta sequencing was performed on peripheral blood mononuclear cells. Genomic DNA was extracted from the blood cell samples with the Qiagen DNeasy Blood Extraction Kit. Sequenced sample: PBMCs. The sequence joins TRBV2 to TRBJ2-5; 10 of the junction bases match TRBD2. The source of this sequence is a man aged 25 to 40 in good health and CMV-seronegative. The CDR3 reads CATRGLAQETQYF. The DNA sequence is given as TGTGCCACCCGGGGACTAGCGCAGGAGACCCAGTACTTC.